This entry concerns a single T cell receptor beta chain. The CDR3 extends over 18 amino acids. Germline V gene lookup returns CDR1 LNHDA and CDR2 SQIVND (reference sequence). J lost 7 bases, V lost 0 bases, and 9 bases had no gene match. Produced via immunoSEQ multiplex PCR; TCRdb's table is partial and in-frame only. The sample lists around 150,000 clones; roughly 90% were seen once. The data originate from a study of blood T cell repertoires in COVID-19. The source is a young man with COVID-19, enrolled during active disease. Specimen: peripheral blood. The chain carries TRBV19 and TRBJ2-1; 13 nucleotides line up with TRBD2. CDR3 in amino acids: CASSIDSGGLAGSNEQFF. The CDR3 coding sequence is TGTGCCAGTAGTATAGATAGCGGGGGACTAGCGGGAAGTAATGAGCAGTTCTTC.